This entry concerns a single TCR beta chain. Antigen unknown. Sequenced by immunoSEQ multiplex PCR; TCRdb stores in-frame clones only, minus some. The repertoire consists of tens of thousands of clones, with 94% occurring once and the leading ten covering 1.5% to 1.7%. The data were obtained in a study of cytomegalovirus exposure and HLA in healthy donors. Study outcomes and limitations: According to reports, the classifier identified cytomegalovirus status with high specificity and sensitivity. Clusters of TCRs from the first cohort tended to co-occur in the 120 or so validation repertoires (as a later analysis found). In vitro checks showed that a few CMV-associated chains really do target CMV antigens.

The donors were members of the roughly 130-subject validation cohort (separate from the approximately 650-subject first cohort). The sequencing sample was made of PBMCs. This clonotype was sampled from a young man in good health and CMV-seropositive.

The CDR3 nucleotides are TGTGCCAGCAATCCGGGTACTGGTACAACTAATGAAAAACTGTTTTTT. This gives the protein CASNPGTGTTNEKLFF. The chain is built from TRBV7-9 and TRBJ1-4; no definite D call. This CDR3 has 16 residues. Trimming took 7 bases from V and 0 from J, leaving 15 bases between them. Germline lookup yields CDR1 SEHNR and CDR2 FQNEAQ (reference sequence).